The 7 T cell receptor beta chains in this list originate from one sample, sequenced in a study of blood T cell repertoires in COVID-19. Assay: immunoSEQ multiplex PCR; the TCRdb copy retains only in-frame clones and omits some. The sample carries 150,000 to 190,000 clones, 80% to 90% recorded once. Sequencing input: PBMCs or T cells enriched from blood (not recorded which). The receptor set was obtained from a man aged 50-59 years who had recovered from COVID-19.

As for this clone: Mismatch with germline at one junction end may stem from a read error. The genes are TRBV9 and TRBJ2-7, with 9 positions matching TRBD1. In germline, CDR1 is SGDLS, CDR2 YYNGEE. The CDR3 length is 13 residues. This chain's CDR3 is CASSVAVTGQGRF. CDR3 DNA sequence: TGTGCCAGCAGCGTAGCTGTCACGGGACAGGGAAGATTC.

The count of this clone is one. V gene TRBV18 combines with J gene TRBJ2-1; no reliable D call. The CDR3 spans 13 residues. Trimming stripped 4 bases from V and 4 bases from J, with 8 bases between. CDR1 and CDR2 (germline): KGHSH, LQKENI. CDR3 sequence reads: CASSLPVYNEQFF. CDR3 bases: TGTGCCAGCTCACTCCCGGTATACAATGAGCAGTTCTTC.

This clone was seen only a few times. The chain couples TRBV19 to TRBJ2-7; TRBD2 matches at 9 bases. Per germline, CDR1 LNHDA and CDR2 SQIVND (reference sequence). Losses at the gene ends were 6 bases for V and 3 bases for J; bases not matched to a gene: 9. The CDR3 consists of 15 residues. The CDR3 loop reads CASSTIAGEVYEQYF. The CDR3 DNA is TGTGCCAGTAGCACCATAGCGGGGGAGGTCTACGAGCAGTACTTC.

V is TRBV7-3 and J is TRBJ2-1, with 7 bases fitting TRBD1. Germline assignment: CDR1 SGHTA and CDR2 FQGTGA. CDR3 length: 15 residues. J lost 4 bases, V lost 2 bases, and 5 bases had no gene match. The CDR3 is CASSLEGAGYNEQFF. The CDR3 DNA reads TGTGCCAGCAGCTTAGAGGGGGCCGGTTACAATGAGCAGTTCTTC.

The chain employs TRBV11-3 and TRBJ2-7, with D tentatively TRBD1 (6 bases). This CDR3 has 16 amino acids. The germline V gene encodes CDR1 SGHNT and CDR2 YENEEA. Between the trimmed V and J ends, which lost 7 bases and 0 bases, there was a span of 19 bases. The CDR3 region has the DNA TGTGCCAGCACCCATACCCTAAGGGACATCTCCTACGAGCAGTACTTC. Amino acids: CASTHTLRDISYEQYF.

The rearrangement joins TRBV30 to TRBJ1-1; D gene uncertain. The CDR3 length is 12 residues. With 0 bases removed from V and 7 bases from J, the gap between germline ends came to 9 bases. Germline assignment: CDR1 GTSNPN and CDR2 SVGIG (reference sequence). Written as DNA, the CDR3 is TGTGCCTGGAGTGTACGAGGCCGTGAAGCTTTCTTT. Protein: CAWSVRGREAFF.

This chain uses TRBV19 with TRBJ1-5, with D possibly TRBD1 on 5 matching bases. Germline CDR1 LNHDA, CDR2 SQIVND (reference sequence). The CDR3 runs 16 residues. Trimming left V 3 bases short and J 4 bases short, with 16 bases between. The CDR3 coding sequence is TGTGCCAGTAGTATTAACGGGGGGAGAGGAAATCAGCCCCAGCATTTT. This gives the protein CASSINGGRGNQPQHF.